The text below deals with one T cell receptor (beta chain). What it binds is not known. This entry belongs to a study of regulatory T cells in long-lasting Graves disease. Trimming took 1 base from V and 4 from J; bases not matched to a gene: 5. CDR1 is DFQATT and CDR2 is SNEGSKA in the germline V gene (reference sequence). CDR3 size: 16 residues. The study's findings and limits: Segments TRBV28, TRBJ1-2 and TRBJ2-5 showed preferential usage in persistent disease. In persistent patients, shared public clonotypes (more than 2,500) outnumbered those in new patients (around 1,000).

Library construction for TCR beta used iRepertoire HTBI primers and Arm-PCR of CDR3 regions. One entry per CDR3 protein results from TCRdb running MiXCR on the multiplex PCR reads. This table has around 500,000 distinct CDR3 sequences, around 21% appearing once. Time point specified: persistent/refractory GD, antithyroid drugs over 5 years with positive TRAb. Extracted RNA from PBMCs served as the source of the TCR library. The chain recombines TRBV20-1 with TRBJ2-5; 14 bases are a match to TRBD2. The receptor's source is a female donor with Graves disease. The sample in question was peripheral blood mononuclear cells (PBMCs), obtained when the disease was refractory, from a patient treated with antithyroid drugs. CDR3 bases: TGCAGTGCTAGAGCGTGGGGACTAGCGGGAGCAGAGACCCAGTACTTC. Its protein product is CSARAWGLAGAETQYF.